This T cell receptor (beta chain) is from a study of blood T cell repertoires in COVID-19. In the study overall: Spain, Italy and the United States supplied samples that represented acute and convalescent COVID-19. In each case, the material was cDNA or gDNA derived from T cells, B-cell-depleted T cells, or PBMCs.

Authors' methods: Amplified reference gene primers provided the basis for estimating nucleated cell counts. The protocol was immunoSEQ multiplex PCR, while the TCRdb copy is restricted to in-frame clones and leaves out a portion. D and trimming come from the DNA, and the V and J calls and clone size come from that table. The table records 200,000 to 250,000 clones, 86% of them present only once. V lost 2 bases to trimming and J lost 10 bases, with 15 bases between them. The CDR3 runs to 15 residues. CDR1 and CDR2 from the germline V gene are MRHNA and SNTAGT. Material: peripheral blood. The TCR sequence derives from a woman aged 45-65 years with acute or convalescent COVID-19. This chain uses TRBV6-4 with TRBJ1-6, with a weak D call TRBD1 (6 bases). CDR3 residues: CASSDTGGRGSPLHF. Written as DNA, the CDR3 is TGTGCCAGCAGTGACACGGGGGGGCGAGGGTCACCCCTCCACTTT.